The 20 T cell receptor beta chains reported below all come from one sample, sequenced in a study of cytomegalovirus exposure and HLA in healthy donors. PCR employed 60 Vbeta and 13 Jbeta primers. Produced via immunoSEQ multiplex PCR; TCRdb's table is partial and in-frame only. The sample has some 140,000 clones; about 79% are singletons. Sequencing was done on a sample of PBMCs. The receptors stem from a female donor in good health and CMV-seropositive.

The chain employs TRBV2 and TRBJ1-4; perhaps TRBD1 as D (6 bases). The CDR3 consists of 16 residues. Trimming pared 0 bases from V and 7 bases from J, leaving 15 bases between. Germline values: CDR1 SNHLY, CDR2 FYNNEI. The DNA of the CDR3 is TGTGCCAGCAGTGAAGCGCCTTCGGGGGGGGCTGAAAAACTGTTTTTT. It translates to CASSEAPSGGAEKLFF.

This clone appeared a single time. This sequence joins TRBV7-2 and TRBJ2-1; possibly TRBD2 for D (6 bases). V was cut by 5 bases and J by 3 bases, with 11 bases left in between. This CDR3 has 14 residues. CDR1 and CDR2 (germline): SGHTA, FQGNSA. Written as DNA, the CDR3 is TGTGCCAGCAGCCCCCGGGGGAACTACAATGAGCAGTTCTTC. It codes for CASSPRGNYNEQFF.

The genes are TRBV15 and TRBJ2-5; 9 nucleotides agree with TRBD2. CDR1 and CDR2 (germline): LNHNV, YYDKDF (reference sequence). This CDR3 is 16 amino acids long. After removal of 2 bases from V and 1 base from J, the junction contained 5 bases not matched to a gene. CDR3 coding DNA: TGTGCCACCAGCAGATTTGGCGGGGGGGGCCAAGAGACCCAGTACTTC. This encodes CATSRFGGGGQETQYF.

The chain employs TRBV2 and TRBJ2-2; the match to TRBD1 covers 9 bases. CDR3 length equals 15 residues. The junction had 2 bases not matched to a gene; V was cut back by 6 bases and J by 0 bases. The germline V gene has CDR1 SNHLY and CDR2 FYNNEI. CDR3 sequence: CASRRQGANTGELFF. The CDR3, as DNA: TGTGCCAGCAGAAGACAGGGGGCGAACACCGGGGAGCTGTTTTTT.

V gene TRBV5-1 combines with J gene TRBJ2-1; D is possibly TRBD1 (6 bases). The CDR3 covers 13 residues. Germline-derived CDR1 and CDR2 are SGHRS and YFSETQ. V shed 4 bases and J shed 8 bases, with 13 bases lying between them. CDR3 in DNA: TGCGCCAGCAGCAGAAGACAGGCCCATGAGCAGTTCTTC. It yields the protein CASSRRQAHEQFF.

This clone was counted only a few times. The V call is TRBV28, the J call TRBJ2-3; TRBD1 aligns across 7 bases. Trimming cost V 5 bases and J 0 bases; bases outside gene matches: 5. The CDR3 is 15 residues long. Per the germline V gene, CDR1 is MDHEN and CDR2 is SYDVKM. CDR3: CASSGTDTSTDTQYF. CDR3 coding DNA: TGTGCCAGCAGTGGGACAGATACTAGCACAGATACGCAGTATTTT.

This clone has just a few counts. The V gene is TRBV30, the J gene TRBJ2-3, with 8 bases that match TRBD2. The CDR3 extends over 12 amino acids. V trimming: 4 bases; J trimming: 3 bases; junction bases outside the gene matches: 0. Per the germline V gene, CDR1 is GTSNPN and CDR2 is SVGIG (reference sequence). The CDR3 nucleotides read TGTGCCTGGACTAGCGGGACAGATACGCAGTATTTT. Protein sequence: CAWTSGTDTQYF.

V gene TRBV5-1 combines with J gene TRBJ2-1, with a possible D match to TRBD2 (5 bases). The CDR3 covers 17 residues. Germline V gene sequence: CDR1 SGHRS, CDR2 YFSETQ. Trimming cost V 0 bases and J 0 bases, with 13 bases left between them. CDR3 region: CASSLGGVGSSYNEQFF. The CDR3 DNA is TGCGCCAGCAGCTTGGGTGGGGTGGGGAGCTCCTACAATGAGCAGTTCTTC.

The chain couples TRBV2 to TRBJ1-4, with 8 nucleotides matching TRBD1. The germline V gene encodes CDR1 SNHLY and CDR2 FYNNEI. This CDR3 has 15 residues. V dropped 5 bases and J dropped 6; count of bases not matched to a gene: 8. Written as DNA, the CDR3 is TGTGCCAGCAGTCGTGGACAGGGCGTTTATGAAAAACTGTTTTTT. It yields the protein CASSRGQGVYEKLFF.

The chain joins TRBV18 to TRBJ2-1; 11 positions match TRBD2. The CDR3 consists of 16 residues. Losses at the gene ends were 0 bases for V and 7 bases for J; bases not matched to a gene: 5. Germline values: CDR1 KGHSH, CDR2 LQKENI. CDR3 protein: CASSPPLAGGQNEQFF. The CDR3 nucleotides are TGTGCCAGCTCACCACCCCTAGCGGGGGGCCAAAATGAGCAGTTCTTC. The whole variable domain, remainder taken from reference TRBV18 and TRBJ2-1, is NAGVMQNPRHLVRRRGQEARLRCSPMKGHSHVYWYRQLPEEGLKFMVYLQKENIIDESGMPKERFSAEFPKEGPSILRIQQVVRGDSAAYFCASSPPLAGGQNEQFFGPGTRLTVL.

The chain recombines TRBV10-3 with TRBJ1-2, with 7 bases that match TRBD1. Germline CDR1 reads ENHRY; CDR2 reads SYGVKD. This CDR3 has 16 residues. J was trimmed by 0 bases and V by 2 bases; bases with no gene match: 6. The CDR3 reads CAISERSQGANYGYTF. The DNA of the CDR3 is TGTGCCATCAGTGAGAGATCGCAGGGGGCTAACTATGGCTACACCTTC.

The V and J genes are TRBV2 and TRBJ1-5; 10 nucleotides match TRBD1. The CDR3 is 14 residues long. Germline V gives CDR1 SNHLY, CDR2 FYNNEI. V dropped 7 bases and J dropped 5; count of bases not matched to a gene: 5. Here the CDR3 reads CASNAGTGDQPQHF. The CDR3 DNA reads as TGTGCCAGCAACGCCGGGACAGGGGATCAGCCCCAGCATTTT.

This clone was detected only a few times. The chain has TRBV9 and TRBJ2-7; D may be TRBD2 (5 bases). CDR1 SGDLS and CDR2 YYNGEE come from the germline V gene. CDR3 size: 15 residues. V was shortened by 2 bases and J by 3 bases, with 15 bases between the two germline ends. For the CDR3, the DNA is TGTGCCAGCAGCGTCCCTGAGGGCGAGGACTACGAGCAGTACTTC. It specifies CASSVPEGEDYEQYF.

V is TRBV2 and J is TRBJ1-1; D remains ambiguous. Trimming removed 2 bases from V and 4 bases from J, with 8 bases in between. Germline CDR1 SNHLY, CDR2 FYNNEI. This CDR3 is 13 amino acids long. Here the CDR3 DNA reads TGTGCCAGCAGTGAATGGAGAGGCACTGAAGCTTTCTTT. Protein: CASSEWRGTEAFF.

The V gene is TRBV6-1, the J gene TRBJ1-5; D unclear. Trimming removed 7 bases from V and 2 bases from J, with 12 bases in between. The CDR3 has 14 amino acids. Germline CDR1 MNHNS, CDR2 SASEGT. The CDR3 DNA reads TGTGCCAGCACTCAAAGGCAGGGCAATCAGCCCCAGCATTTT. It is translated as CASTQRQGNQPQHF.

This chain connects TRBV28 to TRBJ2-7; tentative D call: TRBD1 (6 bases). V dropped 6 bases and J dropped 3 bases, with 12 bases sitting between them. This CDR3 has 13 residues. CDR1 is MDHEN, CDR2 SYDVKM, per germline. The CDR3 spells CASRKTGLYEQYF. The CDR3 nucleotides read TGTGCCAGCAGAAAGACAGGTCTCTACGAGCAGTACTTC.

This chain uses TRBV5-4 with TRBJ2-3, with TRBD2 matching 7 bases. Germline CDR1 is SGHNT and CDR2 is YYREEE (reference sequence). The V gene end was trimmed by 0 bases and the J gene end by 1 base; junction bases not matched to a gene: 5. The CDR3 sequence is 16 residues long. In DNA, the CDR3 is TGTGCCAGCAGCTTGGTTGGGGACTATCGCACAGATACGCAGTATTTT. Residues: CASSLVGDYRTDTQYF.

This sequence joins TRBV29-1 and TRBJ1-6; tentatively, D is TRBD1 (5 bases). CDR3 length equals 13 residues. The germline gives CDR1 SQVTM, CDR2 ANQGSEA. V was cut by 7 bases and J by 8 bases, with 15 bases left in between. In DNA form, the CDR3 reads TGCAGCGGCAGGGAAGGTAATGATTCACCCCTCCACTTT. It codes for CSGREGNDSPLHF.

In its sample, this clone was seen a few times. The genes are TRBV2 and TRBJ2-5; TRBD2 agrees at 7 bases. CDR1 and CDR2 (germline): SNHLY, FYNNEI. The V segment lost 5 bases and the J segment 5 bases; nucleotides outside the gene matches: 8. The CDR3 contains 14 residues. CDR3 loop: CASSPPGGAETQYF. CDR3 DNA: TGTGCCAGCAGTCCCCCGGGGGGAGCGGAGACCCAGTACTTC.

The rearrangement links TRBV12-5 to TRBJ2-1, with 10 bases that match TRBD1. CDR3 size: 15 residues. Per germline, CDR1 LGHNT and CDR2 FRNRAP. Trimming at V came to 6 bases and at J to 5 bases, leaving 7 bases not matched to a gene. In nucleotides, the CDR3 is TGTGCTAGTGGGCGGTGGGACAGGGGAAACAATGAGCAGTTCTTC. This gives the protein CASGRWDRGNNEQFF.